The 32 T cell receptor beta chains in this list originate from one sample, sequenced in a study of blood T cell repertoires in COVID-19. Clones were sequenced by immunoSEQ multiplex PCR, and TCRdb holds only the in-frame ones, with some missing. The repertoire has around 140,000 clones, about 88% of them found once; the top ten carry more than 2%. The sequenced sample was PBMCs or T cells enriched from blood (not recorded which). The source is a middle-aged man with acute COVID-19.

The chain combines TRBV12-3 or TRBV12-4 with TRBJ1-5; D is unclear. Trimming removed 6 bases at V and 7 bases at J, with 13 bases between. This CDR3 is 13 amino acids long. CDR3 protein: CASSLRGTQPQHF. CDR3 sequence (DNA): TGTGCCAGCAGCCTTCGGGGAACGCAGCCCCAGCATTTT.

This chain connects TRBV5-1 to TRBJ1-5; D possibly corresponds to TRBD1 (6 bases). The CDR3 sequence is 13 residues long. The V end lost 0 bases, the J end lost 8 bases, and 9 bases lay between the germline ends. In germline, CDR1 is SGHRS, CDR2 YFSETQ. The CDR3 sequence: CASSLGSGEPQHF. In DNA form, the CDR3 reads TGCGCCAGCAGCTTGGGGTCAGGGGAGCCCCAGCATTTT.

This chain connects TRBV28 to TRBJ2-1; D perhaps matches TRBD2 (5 bases). The CDR3 loop spans 13 amino acids. Trimming shortened V by 5 bases and J by 5 bases, and 10 bases separated the two germline ends. CDR1 MDHEN and CDR2 SYDVKM come from the germline V gene. CDR3 protein: CASSPRRNNEQFF. CDR3 sequence (DNA): TGTGCCAGCAGTCCCCGGAGGAACAATGAGCAGTTCTTC.

The genes are TRBV30 and TRBJ2-7, with unresolved D. This CDR3 has 13 amino acids. Trimming shortened V by 4 bases and J by 2 bases, and 12 bases separated the two germline ends. CDR1 is GTSNPN and CDR2 is SVGIG in the germline V gene (reference sequence). CDR3 loop: CAWTGSPTYEQYF. CDR3 in DNA: TGTGCCTGGACCGGGTCGCCTACCTACGAGCAGTACTTC.

The V gene is TRBV2, the J gene TRBJ1-1, with 10 bases lining up with TRBD1. Unmatched junction bases numbered 1, after V lost 4 bases and J lost 5 bases. Germline V CDR1 and CDR2: SNHLY, FYNNEI. The CDR3 covers 13 residues. The CDR3 loop reads CASSGQGATEAFF. CDR3 in DNA: TGTGCCAGCAGTGGACAGGGGGCGACTGAAGCTTTCTTT.

The CDR3 spells CASSQNDRDTEAFF. The DNA for the CDR3 is TGTGCCAGCTCGCAAAATGACAGGGACACTGAAGCTTTCTTT. The genes are TRBV18 and TRBJ1-1, with TRBD1 matching 7 bases. The CDR3 spans 14 residues. Germline V lookup: CDR1 KGHSH, CDR2 LQKENI. V lost 6 bases, J lost 3 bases, and 7 bases stayed unmatched.

The chain recombines TRBV7-6 with TRBJ2-1; TRBD2 agrees at 13 bases. The germline CDR1 and CDR2 sequences are SGHVS and FNYEAQ. Trimming removed 2 bases from V and 7 bases from J; junction bases left unmatched: 5. The CDR3 extends over 16 amino acids. The CDR3 region has the DNA TGTGCCAGCAGCTTACCGCGGACTAGCGGGAGAAATGAGCAGTTCTTC. Translating it yields CASSLPRTSGRNEQFF.

The rearrangement uses TRBV5-6 and TRBJ2-7; maybe TRBD2 (5 bases). Trimming shortened V by 2 bases and J by 3 bases, and 9 bases separated the two germline ends. The CDR3 is made up of 13 amino acids. CDR1 is SGHDT and CDR2 is YYEEEE in the germline V gene. The CDR3 DNA follows: TGTGCCAGCAGCTTACTAGGTAACTACGAGCAGTACTTC. Encoded protein: CASSLLGNYEQYF.

The V call is TRBV9, the J call TRBJ2-5; TRBD2 aligns across 7 bases. The V gene's germline CDR1 is SGDLS and CDR2 YYNGEE. This CDR3 region has 16 residues. V gave up 3 bases and J gave up 2 bases; unmatched junction bases: 10. The CDR3 nucleotides are TGTGCCAGCAGCGGGAGGCCCAGCGGGGTTCAAGAGACCCAGTACTTC. This translates into CASSGRPSGVQETQYF.

The CDR3 here is CAIRLAGDNEQFF. The CDR3 nucleotides read TGTGCCATCCGACTAGCGGGGGACAATGAGCAGTTCTTC. The chain couples TRBV10-3 to TRBJ2-1; 12 nucleotides match TRBD2. The CDR3 covers 13 residues. V was pared by 8 bases and J by 5 bases, with 1 base of the junction left unmatched. Germline CDR1 ENHRY, CDR2 SYGVKD.

J is TRBJ2-7 and V is TRBV10-3; D ambiguous. V lost 10 bases to trimming and J lost 0 bases, with 7 bases between them. Germline CDR1 is ENHRY and CDR2 is SYGVKD. The CDR3 runs to 11 residues. The CDR3 bases are TGTGCCACAGGAAGCTCCTACGAGCAGTACTTC. Protein: CATGSSYEQYF.

This clone was picked up a small number of times. The chain has TRBV6-5 and TRBJ2-3, with a tentative D call TRBD2 (6 bases). The CDR3 is 14 residues long. Germline lookup yields CDR1 MNHEY and CDR2 SVGAGI. Deletions cut 7 bases from V and 9 bases from J, with 20 bases between. In DNA, the CDR3 is TGTGCCAGCACCCTCGACTCGCGCGGAGGGACGCAGTATTTT. Translation: CASTLDSRGGTQYF.

The chain recombines TRBV19 with TRBJ2-1; TRBD1 is a possible D gene (6 bases). V lost 5 bases and J 6 bases, leaving 11 bases between the germline ends. CDR1 and CDR2 (germline): LNHDA, SQIVND (reference sequence). CDR3 length: 13 residues. In DNA form, the CDR3 reads TGTGCCAGTAGTTCAATGACAGGCAATGAGCAGTTCTTC. Its translation: CASSSMTGNEQFF. The variable domain in full, completed from reference TRBV19 and TRBJ2-1, reads DGGITQSPKYLFRKEGQNVTLSCEQNLNHDAMYWYRQDPGQGLRLIYYSQIVNDFQKGDIAEGYSVSREKKESFPLTVTSAQKNPTAFYLCASSSMTGNEQFFGPGTRLTVL.

This rearrangement joins TRBV3-1 (or the pseudogene TRBV3-2) to TRBJ1-5; 8 bases align to TRBD1. The CDR3 loop spans 16 amino acids. Germline V gene lookup returns CDR1 LGHDT and CDR2 YNNKEL (reference sequence). V trimming: 0 bases; J trimming: 6 bases; junction bases outside the gene matches: 7. Written as DNA, the CDR3 is TGTGCCAGCAGCCAAGATTTCGGACAGGGCCTTCAGCCCCAGCATTTT. The encoded protein is CASSQDFGQGLQPQHF.

The chain uses TRBV19 and TRBJ2-1; 8 bases line up with TRBD2. This CDR3 is 15 amino acids long. CDR1 and CDR2 (germline): LNHDA, SQIVND (reference sequence). V lost 2 bases, J lost 3 bases, and 3 bases stayed unmatched. The CDR3 bases are TGTGCCAGTAGTATAAGCGGGGGAGGCTACAATGAGCAGTTCTTC. This gives the protein CASSISGGGYNEQFF.

The genes are TRBV18 and TRBJ1-5; D is undetermined. This CDR3 contains 15 residues. The V gene's germline CDR1 is KGHSH and CDR2 LQKENI. The ends were cut back, 4 bases at V and 4 bases at J, with 14 bases in the middle. CDR3: CASSLLAEGNQPQHF. CDR3 sequence (DNA): TGTGCCAGCTCACTTCTAGCAGAAGGAAATCAGCCCCAGCATTTT. The full variable domain, in which reference TRBV18 and TRBJ1-5 provide the parts outside the CDR3, is NAGVMQNPRHLVRRRGQEARLRCSPMKGHSHVYWYRQLPEEGLKFMVYLQKENIIDESGMPKERFSAEFPKEGPSILRIQQVVRGDSAAYFCASSLLAEGNQPQHFGDGTRLSIL.

V is TRBV7-9 and J is TRBJ2-1; weak D call: TRBD2 (5 bases). The CDR3 is 14 amino acids. In germline, CDR1 is SEHNR, CDR2 FQNEAQ (reference sequence). V shed 6 bases and J shed 4 bases, with 13 bases lying between them. CDR3 sequence reads: CASSPGGIYNEQFF. In nucleotides, the CDR3 is TGTGCCAGCAGTCCTGGAGGAATTTACAATGAGCAGTTCTTC. The variable domain in full, with the rest retrieved from reference TRBV7-9 and TRBJ2-1, is DTGVSQNPRHKITKRGQNVTFRCDPISEHNRLYWYRQTLGQGPEFLTYFQNEAQLEKSRLLSDRFSAERPKGSFSTLEIQRTEQGDSAMYLCASSPGGIYNEQFFGPGTRLTVL.

This sequence joins TRBV18 and TRBJ2-7; TRBD2 might be the D (6 bases). Germline lookup yields CDR1 KGHSH and CDR2 LQKENI. CDR3 length equals 14 residues. The V end lost 2 bases, the J end lost 5 bases, and 13 bases lay between the germline ends. The CDR3 DNA reads TGTGCCAGCTCACCAGGGGGAGGAGTAAACGAGCAGTACTTC. Its translation: CASSPGGGVNEQYF.

The rearrangement joins TRBV12-3 or TRBV12-4 to TRBJ2-7, with TRBD2 matching over 7 bases. CDR3 size: 13 residues. V trimming: 2 bases; J trimming: 5 bases; junction bases outside the gene matches: 3. The CDR3 sequence is CASSLLGGNEQYF. The CDR3 DNA reads TGTGCCAGCAGTTTATTGGGGGGGAACGAGCAGTACTTC.

The J gene is TRBJ1-5, the V gene TRBV28; D might be TRBD1 (6 bases). Germline V CDR1 and CDR2: MDHEN, SYDVKM. The CDR3 runs to 17 residues. V shed 3 bases and J shed 1 base, with 16 bases lying between them. This CDR3 reads CASSLVSPTGSNQPQHF. In nucleotides, the CDR3 is TGTGCCAGCAGTTTGGTATCCCCCACAGGGAGCAATCAGCCCCAGCATTTT.

Turning to this clone: Other DNA sequences of this sample code for an identical CDR3. The chain combines TRBV28 with TRBJ2-7; 7 positions match TRBD2. The CDR3 has 14 residues. Trimming removed 3 bases from V and 0 bases from J; junction bases left unmatched: 2. CDR1 is MDHEN, CDR2 SYDVKM, per germline. This CDR3 is CASSFGGSSYEQYF. The DNA of the CDR3 is TGTGCCAGCAGTTTCGGCGGGAGCTCCTACGAGCAGTACTTC.

The chain links TRBV7-3 to TRBJ2-5; D may be TRBD2 (5 bases). The CDR3 extends over 14 amino acids. V lost 5 bases and J lost 2, with 12 bases in between. Germline V gene data show CDR1 as SGHTA and CDR2 as FQGTGA. DNA of the CDR3: TGTGCCAGCAGCCGCCAAGGAGGACAAGAGACCCAGTACTTC. Translation: CASSRQGGQETQYF.

The chain recombines TRBV4-2 with TRBJ1-4; 7 bases line up with TRBD1. CDR3 length: 16 amino acids. Germline CDR1 and CDR2: LGHNA and YNFKEQ. Germline trimming cut 0 bases from V and 0 bases from J; bases unmatched to any gene: 1. The CDR3 sequence is CASSQEDRTTNEKLFF. As DNA, the CDR3 is TGTGCCAGCAGCCAAGAGGACAGGACAACTAATGAAAAACTGTTTTTT.

This clone appeared a single time. V gene TRBV3-1 (or the pseudogene TRBV3-2) combines with J gene TRBJ1-1; D is undetermined. Trimming left V 1 base short and J 5 bases short, with 20 bases between. This CDR3 contains 17 residues. Per germline, CDR1 LGHDT and CDR2 YNNKEL (reference sequence). CDR3 bases: TGTGCCAGCAGCCAAGGGTTTAGCGGGGTCTGGGGTACTGAAGCTTTCTTT. It specifies CASSQGFSGVWGTEAFF.

This sequence joins TRBV21-1 and TRBJ1-5; the table's D call of TRBD1 was not tested on the DNA. TRBV21-1 is a documented pseudogene. CDR3 length equals 18 residues. The CDR3 nucleotides are TGTGCCAGCAGCAAAGCGTCTAGAGGGGGCGCGAGCAATCAGCCCCAGCATTTT. Encoded protein: CASSKASRGGASNQPQHF.

The gene calls are TRBV11-3 and TRBJ2-3; tentatively, D is TRBD2 (6 bases). The germline V gene has CDR1 SGHNT and CDR2 YENEEA. This CDR3 has 12 residues. V lost 5 bases, J lost 4 bases, and 7 bases lay in between. This chain's CDR3 is CASSGGPDTQYF. Here the CDR3 DNA reads TGTGCCAGCAGCGGAGGGCCAGATACGCAGTATTTT.

This clone occurred a few times. This sequence joins TRBV5-4 and TRBJ2-1; tentative D call: TRBD2 (7 bases). V was shortened by 2 bases and J by 8 bases, with 14 bases between the two germline ends. Germline V gives CDR1 SGHNT, CDR2 YYREEE (reference sequence). The CDR3 has 14 residues. The CDR3 is CASSFTGGGDEQFF. The CDR3 DNA follows: TGTGCCAGCAGCTTCACGGGGGGCGGGGATGAGCAGTTCTTC. The whole variable domain, remainder taken from reference TRBV5-4 and TRBJ2-1, is ETGVTQSPTHLIKTRGQQVTLRCSSQSGHNTVSWYQQALGQGPQFIFQYYREEENGRGNFPPRFSGLQFPNYSSELNVNALELDDSALYLCASSFTGGGDEQFFGPGTRLTVL.

The CDR3 bases are TGTGCCAGCAGCACGGACAGGGTGGGAAATGAAAAACTGTTTTTT. Amino acids: CASSTDRVGNEKLFF. The chain carries TRBV6-5 and TRBJ1-4; TRBD1 agrees at 8 bases. The CDR3 totals 15 residues. Germline CDR1 reads MNHEY; CDR2 reads SVGAGI. Trimming took 6 bases from V and 5 from J; bases not matched to a gene: 8.

The chain recombines TRBV28 with TRBJ2-5, with D hard to call. CDR3 length: 13 amino acids. Trimming cost V 5 bases and J 7 bases, with 14 bases left between them. The germline CDR1 and CDR2 sequences are MDHEN and SYDVKM. The CDR3 DNA sequence: TGTGCCAGCAGTCTTAATATACCAGGGACCCAGTACTTC. This encodes CASSLNIPGTQYF.

On this clone: Other DNA sequences in the same sample also yield this CDR3. The chain combines TRBV3-1 (or the pseudogene TRBV3-2) with TRBJ2-7; D is uncertain. V lost 6 bases, J lost 5 bases, and 8 bases lay in between. The germline V gene encodes CDR1 LGHDT and CDR2 YNNKEL (reference sequence). The CDR3 is 11 amino acids. CDR3 in amino acids: CASSLLDEQYF. The CDR3 DNA follows: TGTGCCAGCAGTCTCTTAGACGAGCAGTACTTC.

This clone has just one count. The CDR3 here is CASSLAGSGEKLFF. The CDR3 DNA reads as TGCGCCAGCAGCTTGGCGGGGAGCGGGGAAAAACTGTTTTTT. The chain carries TRBV5-1 and TRBJ1-4; D not resolved. V lost 0 bases, J lost 8 bases, and 11 bases lay in between. Per the germline V gene, CDR1 is SGHRS and CDR2 is YFSETQ. This CDR3 comprises 14 residues.

V is TRBV28 and J is TRBJ1-2; D possibly corresponds to TRBD1 (5 bases). V dropped 6 bases and J dropped 7 bases, with 12 bases sitting between them. Germline lookup yields CDR1 MDHEN and CDR2 SYDVKM. CDR3 size: 12 residues. CDR3 amino acids: CASSPLTVGYTF. In DNA form, the CDR3 reads TGTGCCAGCAGCCCCCTGACAGTTGGCTACACCTTC.